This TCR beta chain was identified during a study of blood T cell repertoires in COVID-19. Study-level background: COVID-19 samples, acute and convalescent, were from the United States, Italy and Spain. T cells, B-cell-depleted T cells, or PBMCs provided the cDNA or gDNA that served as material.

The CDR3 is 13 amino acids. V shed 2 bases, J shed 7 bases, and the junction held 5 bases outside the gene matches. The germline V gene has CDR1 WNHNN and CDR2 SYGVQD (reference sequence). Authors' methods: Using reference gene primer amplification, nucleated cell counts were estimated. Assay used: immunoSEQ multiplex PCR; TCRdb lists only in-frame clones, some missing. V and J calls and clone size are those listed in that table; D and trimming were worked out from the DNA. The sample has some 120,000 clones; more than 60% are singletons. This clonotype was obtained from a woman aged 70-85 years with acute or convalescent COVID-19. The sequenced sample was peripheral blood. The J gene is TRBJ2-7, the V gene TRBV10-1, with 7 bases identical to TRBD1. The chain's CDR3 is CASSEPQGNEQYF. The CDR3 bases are TGCGCCAGCAGTGAGCCACAGGGGAATGAGCAGTACTTC.